A selection of T cell receptor beta chains follows, all from one sample in a study of T-cell reconstitution after alpha-beta-depleted transplantation in children. TCRdb reprocessed the PCR reads via MiXCR and lists one record per CDR3 protein. The sample holds 540,000 or so distinct CDR3 sequences, 20% to 25% seen once. The material was PBMCs, mostly from graft donor cells, obtained 360 days after TCRalphabeta/CD19-depleted stem cell transplant. The receptors originated from a boy in the first two years of life who had a stem cell transplant for acute myeloid leukemia, so the T cells may come from the graft donor. CDR3s include the opening cysteine and the closing phenylalanine or tryptophan. A D gene is named only where the DNA matches it firmly. Clone size, where shown, is once, few, many, or a class for clones that have expanded.

V	size	J	D	CDR3	DNA
TRBV18	few	TRBJ2-1	.	CASSPFGAGLGNEQFF	TGTGCCAGCTCACCGTTCGGTGCTGGTCTGGGGAATGAGCAGTTCTTC
TRBV6-2/TRBV6-3	.	TRBJ2-3	.	CASTLPGRDTQYF	TGTGCCAGCACTCTCCCTGGTCGGGATACGCAGTATTTT
TRBV29-1	few	TRBJ1-3	.	CSVEVIGGLTPGNTIYF	TGCAGCGTTGAGGTTATAGGGGGTTTAACTCCCGGAAACACCATATATTTT
TRBV29-1	many	TRBJ2-1	.	CSVDWGAREQFF	TGCAGCGTTGATTGGGGGGCGAGGGAGCAGTTCTTC
TRBV7-3	.	TRBJ2-5	.	CASSLIPGSPETQYF	TGTGCCAGCAGCTTAATCCCAGGGAGTCCAGAGACCCAGTACTTC
TRBV12-3/TRBV12-4	many	TRBJ2-5	.	CASSMGQETQYF	TGTGCCAGCTCTATGGGCCAAGAGACCCAGTACTTC
TRBV7-6	.	TRBJ2-5	TRBD2	CASSLDPASGETQYF	TGTGCCAGCAGCTTAGATCCGGCTAGCGGGGAGACCCAGTACTTC
TRBV7-2	few	TRBJ2-1	.	CASSLLTGPYNEQFF	TGTGCCAGCAGCTTACTGACAGGACCCTACAATGAGCAGTTCTTC
TRBV12-3/TRBV12-4	many	TRBJ2-2	TRBD2	CASSFPSGGLNTGELFF	TGTGCCAGCAGTTTTCCTAGCGGGGGTCTGAACACCGGGGAGCTGTTTTTT
TRBV29-1	many	TRBJ2-2	.	CSVAGQGHTGELFF	TGCAGCGTTGCCGGCCAGGGGCACACCGGGGAGCTGTTTTTT
TRBV18	.	TRBJ2-1	TRBD2	CASSPTSGGIYNEQFF	TGTGCCAGCTCCCCCACTAGCGGGGGGATCTACAATGAGCAGTTCTTC
TRBV6-5	many	TRBJ1-1	TRBD1	CASSYGGQSPNTEAFF	TGTGCCAGCAGTTACGGGGGACAGAGTCCGAACACTGAAGCTTTCTTT
TRBV20-1	few	TRBJ1-2	.	CSARDIKAYGYTF	TGCAGTGCTAGAGATATAAAGGCATATGGCTACACCTTC
TRBV4-1	many	TRBJ2-3	.	CASSLLDTLRTDTQYF	TGCGCCAGCAGCCTTCTCGACACCCTCCGCACAGATACGCAGTATTTT
TRBV20-1	.	TRBJ2-2	TRBD1	CSASHRGRGGELFF	TGCAGTGCTAGCCACAGGGGGCGCGGCGGGGAGCTGTTTTTT
TRBV11-3	.	TRBJ2-7	.	CASGAVSEQYF	TGTGCCAGCGGGGCCGTTTCCGAGCAGTACTTC
TRBV20-1	many	TRBJ2-4	TRBD1	CSAQTGGAKNIQYF	TGCAGTGCTCAGACAGGGGGAGCCAAAAACATTCAGTACTTC
TRBV12-3/TRBV12-4	many	TRBJ2-5	.	CASSPGHMQETQYF	TGTGCCAGCAGTCCAGGACATATGCAAGAGACCCAGTACTTC
TRBV12-3/TRBV12-4	few	TRBJ2-1	TRBD2	CASNPSGGYNEQFF	TGTGCCAGCAACCCTAGCGGGGGGTACAATGAGCAGTTCTTC
TRBV10-3	.	TRBJ1-2	.	CAIRQGGDYGYTF	TGTGCCATCAGACAGGGTGGGGACTATGGCTACACCTTC
TRBV10-3	once	TRBJ2-3	.	CAISTDGGSTDTQYF	TGTGCCATCAGTACCGATGGGGGGAGCACAGATACGCAGTATTTT
TRBV10-3	.	TRBJ1-1	.	CAISAYTGLGPNTEAFF	TGTGCCATCAGCGCCTATACAGGGTTGGGCCCGAACACTGAAGCTTTCTTT
TRBV19	.	TRBJ1-5	.	CASSPLLDHNQPQHF	TGTGCCAGTAGTCCCCTCCTGGACCACAATCAGCCCCAGCATTTT
TRBV12-3/TRBV12-4	.	TRBJ2-5	.	CASGPSQGPVETQYF	TGTGCCAGCGGACCCTCCCAGGGGCCAGTTGAGACCCAGTACTTC
TRBV7-2	.	TRBJ2-7	.	CASSHPGGEQYF	TGTGCCAGCAGTCACCCCGGGGGCGAGCAGTACTTC
TRBV20-1	many	TRBJ2-3	.	CSARTSRRQGTDTQYF	TGCAGTGCCCGAACATCCCGCCGGCAGGGGACAGATACGCAGTATTTT
TRBV10-3	.	TRBJ1-5	TRBD1	CATTGGPNQPQHF	TGTGCCACAACAGGGGGCCCCAATCAGCCCCAGCATTTT